This entry lists 23 T cell receptor beta chains sequenced from one sample in a study of neurological immune-mediated disorders. TCRdb itself ran the 5' RACE reads through MiXCR, one entry per CDR3 protein. The table has 60,000 or so distinct CDR3 sequences, roughly 11% seen once; the top ten hold over 1.5%. Source material: PBMCs. The source is a man in his sixties in good health.

This clonotype appeared many times. The rearrangement links TRBV6-5 to TRBJ1-1; D is unclear. Germline V lookup: CDR1 MNHEY, CDR2 SVGAGI. CDR3 length: 13 residues. Trimming cost V 8 bases and J 3 bases, with 13 bases left between them. The CDR3 here is CASSSGWDTEAFF. The CDR3 nucleotides are TGTGCCAGCTCTTCTGGGTGGGACACTGAAGCTTTCTTT.

The sample holds many counts of this clonotype. This rearrangement joins TRBV15 to TRBJ1-2; 7 bases are a match to TRBD1. V dropped 3 bases and J dropped 6; count of bases not matched to a gene: 10. Germline V lookup: CDR1 LNHNV, CDR2 YYDKDF (reference sequence). CDR3 size: 15 residues. The CDR3 protein is CATSSPGQWLDGYTF. CDR3 DNA sequence: TGTGCCACCAGCAGCCCGGGACAGTGGCTAGATGGCTACACCTTC.

This clonotype was seen only a few times. CDR3 sequence (DNA): TGTGCCAGCAGCCTGACTAGCGGGGGCTCCGGGGAGCTGTTTTTT. Protein: CASSLTSGGSGELFF. The V call is TRBV12-3 or TRBV12-4, the J call TRBJ2-2; 12 bases are a match to TRBD2. V dropped 6 bases and J dropped 6; count of bases not matched to a gene: 5. CDR3 length equals 15 residues.

This clonotype was detected many times. The chain couples TRBV4-3 to TRBJ2-1; the D call may be TRBD1 or TRBD2 (6 bases each). This CDR3 region has 17 residues. Trimming removed 0 bases from V and 8 bases from J, with 20 bases in between. Germline lookup yields CDR1 LGHNA and CDR2 YSLEER. The CDR3 nucleotides read TGCGCCAGCAGCCAAGATAAGTGGAGACAGGAGGGAGATGAGCAGTTCTTC. Translating gives CASSQDKWRQEGDEQFF.

This clonotype has a count of ten or more. J is TRBJ1-6 and V is TRBV27; 10 nucleotides agree with TRBD1. The CDR3 consists of 13 residues. Trimming removed 10 bases from V and 10 bases from J; junction bases left unmatched: 7. Germline CDR1 MNHEY, CDR2 SMNVEV (reference sequence). The CDR3 bases are TGTGCCACCCAAGACAGGGGGCCGTCACCCCTCCACTTT. Translation: CATQDRGPSPLHF.

The chain recombines TRBV2 with TRBJ1-5, with D unclear. The germline CDR1 and CDR2 sequences are SNHLY and FYNNEI. V gave up 4 bases and J gave up 8 bases, with 12 bases separating them. This CDR3 comprises 13 residues. CDR3 sequence: CASSGRNEKPQHF. The CDR3 DNA sequence: TGTGCCAGCAGTGGACGGAACGAGAAGCCCCAGCATTTT.

Many counts were recorded for this clonotype. V is TRBV28 and J is TRBJ2-5; 10 bases are a match to TRBD2. Germline values: CDR1 MDHEN, CDR2 SYDVKM. After removal of 2 bases from V and 3 bases from J, the junction contained 3 bases not matched to a gene. CDR3 length equals 15 residues. CDR3 sequence: CASSLGLAAEETQYF. Here the CDR3 DNA reads TGTGCCAGCAGTTTAGGACTAGCGGCCGAAGAGACCCAGTACTTC.

This clonotype was seen repeatedly, ten times or more. The V and J genes are TRBV27 and TRBJ2-2; possible D gene TRBD2, 6 bases. The CDR3 totals 15 residues. CDR1 and CDR2 from the germline V gene are MNHEY and SMNVEV (reference sequence). Between the trimmed V and J ends, which lost 5 bases and 5 bases, there was a span of 15 bases. The CDR3 is CASSPRDWGTGELFF. The CDR3 DNA sequence: TGTGCCAGCAGTCCCCGGGACTGGGGGACCGGGGAGCTGTTTTTT.

In its sample, this clonotype was seen many times. The V call is TRBV7-8, the J call TRBJ2-1; no reliable D call. Trimming pared 5 bases from V and 8 bases from J, leaving 10 bases between. The CDR3 is 12 residues long. Per germline, CDR1 SGHVS and CDR2 FQNEAQ. As DNA, the CDR3 is TGTGCCAGCAGCCCTAGAGTTGATGAGCAGTTCTTC. Protein sequence: CASSPRVDEQFF.

There are many counts of this clonotype. This chain joins TRBV27 and TRBJ1-4; unclear D gene. Germline V gene data show CDR1 as MNHEY and CDR2 as SMNVEV (reference sequence). The CDR3 spans 13 residues. V lost 5 bases, J lost 0 bases, and 4 bases lay in between. The chain's CDR3 is CASSPATNEKLFF. The CDR3 DNA reads as TGTGCCAGCAGTCCCGCAACTAATGAAAAACTGTTTTTT.

This clonotype has at least ten counts. The chain has TRBV7-2 and TRBJ1-2; no firm D call. The CDR3 has 16 amino acids. Per the germline V gene, CDR1 is SGHTA and CDR2 is FQGNSA. V dropped 1 base and J dropped 8 bases, with 20 bases sitting between them. The CDR3 DNA reads as TGTGCCAGCAGCTTAGACGGGAGCGTTTATACGATGGGCTACACCTTC. This gives the protein CASSLDGSVYTMGYTF.

This clonotype showed up many times. The chain employs TRBV5-6 and TRBJ2-5; the D is unclear. CDR1 and CDR2 from the germline V gene are SGHDT and YYEEEE. This CDR3 is 13 amino acids long. V was cut by 2 bases and J by 9 bases, with 14 bases left in between. CDR3 protein: CASSFGSARAQYF. The CDR3 DNA reads TGTGCCAGCAGCTTCGGGTCGGCCCGGGCCCAGTACTTC.

This clonotype was counted many times. The genes are TRBV28 and TRBJ1-2; 10 bases agree with TRBD1. Germline lookup yields CDR1 MDHEN and CDR2 SYDVKM. V trimming: 5 bases; J trimming: 4 bases; junction bases outside the gene matches: 4. There are 14 residues in the CDR3. For the CDR3, the DNA is TGTGCCAGCAGTCCCGGGACAGGGGTCTATGGCTACACCTTC. Its translation: CASSPGTGVYGYTF.

At least ten counts were recorded for this clonotype. The chain links TRBV27 to TRBJ2-2; 8 nucleotides match TRBD1. Germline trimming cut 2 bases from V and 0 bases from J; bases unmatched to any gene: 2. The length of the CDR3 is 16 residues. Per germline, CDR1 MNHEY and CDR2 SMNVEV (reference sequence). The chain's CDR3 is CASSLRDRPNTGELFF. As DNA, the CDR3 is TGTGCCAGCAGTTTAAGGGACAGGCCGAACACCGGGGAGCTGTTTTTT.

This clonotype was counted ten times or more. J is TRBJ2-2 and V is TRBV12-3 or TRBV12-4, with 9 bases lining up with TRBD1. The J segment lost 1 base and the V segment lost 7 bases, leaving 7 bases of the junction unmatched. This CDR3 region has 16 residues. The CDR3 DNA reads as TGTGCCAGCAAGGAGGGACAGGGAATGAACACCGGGGAGCTGTTTTTT. Amino acids: CASKEGQGMNTGELFF.

Many counts were recorded for this clonotype. V gene TRBV9 combines with J gene TRBJ1-1; D not resolved. This CDR3 spans 14 amino acids. The germline V and J ends were trimmed by 3 bases and 0 bases, with 9 bases remaining between them. CDR1 and CDR2 from the germline V gene are SGDLS and YYNGEE. CDR3 sequence: CASSGESVNTEAFF. CDR3 DNA sequence: TGTGCCAGCAGCGGCGAAAGCGTGAACACTGAAGCTTTCTTT. Combining the CDR3 with reference TRBV9 and TRBJ1-1 gives the whole variable domain DSGVTQTPKHLITATGQRVTLRCSPRSGDLSVYWYQQSLDQGLQFLIQYYNGEERAKGNILERFSAQQFPDLHSELNLSSLELGDSALYFCASSGESVNTEAFFGQGTRLTVV.

This clonotype showed up many times. This chain links TRBV5-1 with TRBJ1-1; perhaps TRBD1 as D (5 bases). This CDR3 has 19 amino acids. Germline V gene sequence: CDR1 SGHRS, CDR2 YFSETQ. The V and J ends lost 2 bases and 0 bases respectively, with 23 bases between them. DNA for the CDR3: TGCGCCAGCAGCTTAGGTTTCCAGGGATCTGCGTTCATGAACACTGAAGCTTTCTTT. It encodes CASSLGFQGSAFMNTEAFF.

The sample holds many counts of this clonotype. The chain is built from TRBV7-9 and TRBJ2-3; 10 nucleotides agree with TRBD2. The CDR3 has 20 amino acids. The germline gives CDR1 SEHNR, CDR2 FQNEAQ (reference sequence). The V gene end was trimmed by 5 bases and the J gene end by 4 bases; junction bases not matched to a gene: 21. The CDR3 nucleotides read TGTGCCAGCAGCCTTACCTGGACTAGCGGTGGTATTAGGGCCGCAGATACGCAGTATTTT. Protein: CASSLTWTSGGIRAADTQYF.

This clonotype was counted many times. The genes are TRBV6-2 or TRBV6-3 and TRBJ1-5; D is unresolved. The germline V gene encodes CDR1 MNHEY and CDR2 SVGEGT. This CDR3 is 12 amino acids long. V lost 5 bases and J lost 1, with 3 bases in between. DNA for the CDR3: TGTGCCAGCAGTAGAAGCAATCAGCCCCAGCATTTT. This sequence encodes CASSRSNQPQHF.

Ten or more counts support this clonotype. The chain employs TRBV5-1 and TRBJ1-6; 8 positions match TRBD1. CDR3 length: 14 amino acids. Germline assignment: CDR1 SGHRS and CDR2 YFSETQ. V shed 2 bases and J 11 bases; nucleotides not matched to a gene: 6. CDR3: CASSFEQGVTPLHF. Written as DNA, the CDR3 is TGCGCCAGCAGCTTCGAACAGGGGGTGACACCCCTCCACTTT.

About this clonotype: Mismatch with germline at one junction end may stem from a read error. The chain combines TRBV4-2 with TRBJ1-1, with 7 bases lining up with TRBD1. CDR1 is LGHNA and CDR2 is YNFKEQ in the germline V gene. The CDR3 contains 15 residues. Here the CDR3 DNA reads TGTGTCAGCAGCGGAGTGGACAGGCAGAACACTGAAGCTTTCTTT. Translation gives CVSSGVDRQNTEAFF.

This clonotype was seen many times. The CDR3 nucleotides read TGTGCCAGCACCCTCGGGTCGATCTACGAGCAGTACTTC. Translating gives CASTLGSIYEQYF. The chain recombines TRBV6-6 with TRBJ2-7; D gene uncertain. The V gene's germline CDR1 is MNHNY and CDR2 SVGAGI (reference sequence). The CDR3 totals 13 residues. V lost 7 bases and J 3 bases, leaving 13 bases between the germline ends.

The CDR3 DNA follows: TGTGCCAGCAGTTATTCCGGATCGGTCGGTCCTAGCACAGATACGCAGTATTTT. Its translation: CASSYSGSVGPSTDTQYF. J is TRBJ2-3 and V is TRBV6-6; D not certain. The CDR3 runs to 18 residues. The V end was cut by 3 bases, the J end by 0 bases, with 19 bases between. Looked up from germline, CDR1 is MNHNY and CDR2 is SVGAGI (reference sequence).